The T cell receptor beta chain under discussion was sequenced for a study of control samples from healthy donors and cancer patients. CDR1 MGHDK and CDR2 SYGVNS come from the germline V gene. The CDR3 extends over 16 amino acids. Trimming removed 3 bases at V and 3 bases at J, with 14 bases between. Clones were sequenced by immunoSEQ multiplex PCR, and TCRdb holds only the in-frame ones, with some missing. The sample records 55,000 to 90,000 clones, about 87% being singletons. The J gene is TRBJ2-2, the V gene TRBV25-1; possible D gene TRBD2, 6 bases. The receptor's source is a man in his forties or fifties in good health. The sample taken for sequencing was blood. CDR3 nucleotides: TGTGCCAGCAGTGACATATTAGCGGAATACACCGGGGAGCTGTTTTTT. Translated: CASSDILAEYTGELFF.